This T cell receptor beta chain was profiled in a study of T cell repertoires in cytomegalovirus infection. Across the study: Signatures in public TCR beta sequences pointed to both CMV infection and matching HLA type.

This clonotype was detected only a few times. Its antigen is unidentified. TCRdb itself ran the reads through MiXCR, one entry per CDR3 protein. The table shows 300,000 to 400,000 distinct CDR3 sequences, with around 25% occurring only once. The CDR3 extends over 18 amino acids. J gave up 5 bases and V 2 bases, and 15 bases lay outside the gene matches. The germline V gene has CDR1 MDHEN and CDR2 SYDVKM. This receptor was identified in a human donor in good health (CMV status not recorded). Some clones in this sample may be carry-over from other donors' samples. V and J are TRBV28 and TRBJ2-1, with TRBD2 matching over 7 bases. Sample: cultured PBMCs, taken from culture after CMV antigen stimulation. CDR3 bases: TGTGCCAGCAGTTTAAGCGGGGCTTATTGGGATTTCGACAATGAGCAGTTCTTC. Its translation is CASSLSGAYWDFDNEQFF.